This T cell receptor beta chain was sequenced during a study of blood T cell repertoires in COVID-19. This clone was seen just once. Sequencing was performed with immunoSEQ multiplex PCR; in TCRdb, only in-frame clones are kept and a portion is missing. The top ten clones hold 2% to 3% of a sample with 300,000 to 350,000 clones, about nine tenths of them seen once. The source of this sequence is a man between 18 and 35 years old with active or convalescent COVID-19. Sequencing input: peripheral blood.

The CDR3 coding sequence is TGTGCCAGCAGCGTAGGTGCGTCGTACAATGAGCAGTTCTTC. It translates to CASSVGASYNEQFF. The chain couples TRBV9 to TRBJ2-1; no definite D call. V was trimmed by 0 bases and J by 4 bases, leaving 8 bases between them. From germline, CDR1 is SGDLS and CDR2 YYNGEE. The CDR3 totals 14 residues.